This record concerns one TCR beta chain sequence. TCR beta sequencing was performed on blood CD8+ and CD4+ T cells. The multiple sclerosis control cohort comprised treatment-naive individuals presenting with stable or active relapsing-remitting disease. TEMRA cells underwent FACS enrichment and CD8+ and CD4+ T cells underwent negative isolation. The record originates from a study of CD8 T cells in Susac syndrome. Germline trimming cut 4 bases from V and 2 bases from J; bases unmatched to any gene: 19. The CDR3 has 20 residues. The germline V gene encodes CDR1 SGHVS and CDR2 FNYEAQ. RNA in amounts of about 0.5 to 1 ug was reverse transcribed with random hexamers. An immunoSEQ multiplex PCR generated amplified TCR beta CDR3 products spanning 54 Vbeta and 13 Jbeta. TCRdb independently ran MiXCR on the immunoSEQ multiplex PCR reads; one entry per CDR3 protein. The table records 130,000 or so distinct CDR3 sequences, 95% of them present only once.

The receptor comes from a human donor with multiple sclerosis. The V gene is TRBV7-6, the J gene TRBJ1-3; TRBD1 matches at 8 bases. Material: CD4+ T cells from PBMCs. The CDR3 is CASSSRPGDRRIETGNTIYF. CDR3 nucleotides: TGTGCCAGCAGCTCTCGCCCAGGGGACAGGAGGATAGAAACTGGAAACACCATATATTTT.